Below are 6 T cell receptor beta chains sequenced from a single sample in a study of blood T cells in healthy people across ages. Sample-barcoded 5' priming and a J-beta primer mix drove a second PCR of roughly 7 to 11 cycles. TCRdb ran MiXCR on the 5' RACE reads and lists one entry per CDR3 protein. Of around 870,000 distinct CDR3 sequences in the sample, 29% were seen once. The sample was blood. The receptors originated from an elderly woman in good health.

Comment on this clonotype: At one end, the junction sequence differs from germline, possibly due to a read error. The CDR3 sequence is CAWSRGNCGYTF. In DNA form, the CDR3 reads TGCGCCTGGAGTCGGGGGAACTGTGGCTACACCTTC. The rearrangement links TRBV30 to TRBJ1-2; D is perhaps TRBD1 (5 bases). The CDR3 runs to 12 residues. In germline, CDR1 is GTSNPN, CDR2 SVGIG (reference sequence). Together with reference TRBV30 and TRBJ1-2, the CDR3 gives the full variable domain: SQTIHQWPATLVQPVGSPLSLECTVEGTSNPNLYWYRQAAGRGLQLLFYSVGIGQISSEVPQNLSASRPQDRQFILSSKKLLLSDSGFYLCAWSRGNCGYTFGSGTRLTVV.

This clonotype occurred many times. V usage is TRBV7-9 and J usage is TRBJ2-1, with D uncertain. This CDR3 has 14 residues. Germline CDR1 reads SEHNR; CDR2 reads FQNEAQ (reference sequence). Deletions cut 5 bases from V and 3 bases from J, with 11 bases between. CDR3 protein: CASSLPPDYNEQFF. CDR3 nucleotide sequence: TGTGCCAGCAGCCTACCTCCGGACTACAATGAGCAGTTCTTC.

This clonotype showed up many times. The J gene is TRBJ2-1, the V gene TRBV2; TRBD1 or TRBD2 may be the D gene (5 bases each). In germline, CDR1 is SNHLY, CDR2 FYNNEI. This CDR3 has 13 amino acids. The germline V and J ends were trimmed by 8 bases and 3 bases, with 11 bases remaining between them. The CDR3 DNA reads as TGTGCCAGCGTCAGGGACCACTACAATGAGCAGTTCTTC. Its translation: CASVRDHYNEQFF.

The V call is TRBV5-1, the J call TRBJ2-5; D tentatively reads TRBD1 or TRBD2 (6 bases each). This CDR3 is 14 amino acids long. V dropped 1 base and J dropped 4 bases, with 11 bases sitting between them. Germline values: CDR1 SGHRS, CDR2 YFSETQ. CDR3 residues: CASSLQGRSETQYF. CDR3 coding DNA: TGCGCCAGCAGCTTGCAGGGGAGGTCAGAGACCCAGTACTTC.

At least ten counts were recorded for this clonotype. The rearrangement links TRBV27 to TRBJ1-2; no clear D. The CDR3 totals 15 residues. Germline CDR1 is MNHEY and CDR2 is SMNVEV (reference sequence). V was cut by 2 bases and J by 4 bases, with 14 bases left in between. Here the CDR3 reads CASSLAGEPFYGYTF. CDR3 coding DNA: TGTGCCAGCAGTTTAGCCGGGGAGCCTTTCTATGGCTACACCTTC.

The chain has TRBV4-1 and TRBJ2-4; tentative D call: TRBD2 (6 bases). The better agreement between TRBJ2-5 and the DNA end casts doubt on the J call. From germline, CDR1 is MGHRA and CDR2 YSYEKL. The CDR3 has 15 amino acids. The chain's CDR3 is CASSQEGGTRETQYF. CDR3 sequence (DNA): TGCGCCAGCAGCCAAGAGGGCGGGACGAGGGAGACCCAGTACTTC.